Presented here are 13 T cell receptor beta chains from one specimen sequenced in a study of blood T cell repertoires in COVID-19. Some clones are missing from TCRdb's copy, which holds only in-frame ones; the method was immunoSEQ multiplex PCR. The sample includes approximately 380,000 clones, approximately 81% of them seen just once. The sample comprised peripheral blood. The receptors here all came from a young woman with acute or convalescent COVID-19.

The gene calls are TRBV6-6 and TRBJ2-2; 7 bases fit TRBD1. The trim removed 10 bases at V and 3 bases at J, leaving 8 bases unmatched. This CDR3 has 14 amino acids. CDR1 MNHNY and CDR2 SVGAGI come from the germline V gene (reference sequence). The CDR3 spells CATRDRVDTGELFF. CDR3 bases: TGTGCCACCCGCGACAGGGTAGACACCGGGGAGCTGTTTTTT.

This clone was picked up one time. Here the CDR3 DNA reads TGTGCCACCAGTGATCCCCTGCGGGAGCAACAGTTCTTC. Its translation: CATSDPLREQQFF. V usage is TRBV24-1 and J usage is TRBJ2-1; 7 bases line up with TRBD2. V was pared by 3 bases and J by 13 bases, with 8 bases of the junction left unmatched. Per germline, CDR1 KGHDR and CDR2 SFDVKD. This CDR3 contains 13 residues.

CDR3 amino acids: CATSDLQGTDTQYF. CDR3 DNA sequence: TGTGCCACCAGTGATTTACAGGGAACAGATACGCAGTATTTT. The chain links TRBV24-1 to TRBJ2-3; maybe TRBD1 (6 bases). The CDR3 has 14 amino acids. Per germline, CDR1 KGHDR and CDR2 SFDVKD. Trimming pared 1 base from V and 3 bases from J, leaving 7 bases between.

The rearrangement uses TRBV3-1 (or the pseudogene TRBV3-2) and TRBJ2-3; 9 bases are shared with TRBD1. CDR1 is LGHDT and CDR2 is YNNKEL in the germline V gene (reference sequence). This CDR3 has 16 amino acids. The V segment lost 3 bases and the J segment 6 bases; nucleotides outside the gene matches: 10. The CDR3 loop reads CASSQRTGGGSDTQYF. CDR3 DNA sequence: TGTGCCAGCAGCCAGAGAACAGGGGGCGGTTCGGATACGCAGTATTTT.

This chain connects TRBV21-1 to TRBJ2-2; TRBD2, the table's D call, lacks a check against the DNA. TRBV21-1 is reported as a pseudogene. The CDR3 is 11 amino acids. CDR3 residues: CTGLHTGELFF. The CDR3 bases are TGCACGGGGTTGCACACCGGGGAGCTGTTTTTT.

The chain has TRBV7-8 and TRBJ2-7, with D maybe TRBD1 (7 bases). The CDR3 consists of 14 residues. CDR1 is SGHVS and CDR2 is FQNEAQ in the germline V gene. V was clipped by 4 bases and J by 2 bases, with 12 bases between them. This CDR3 is CASSSRDSTYEQYF. In DNA form, the CDR3 reads TGTGCCAGCAGCTCGCGGGACAGTACCTACGAGCAGTACTTC.

The chain recombines TRBV28 with TRBJ1-1, with D maybe TRBD1 (5 bases). Per the germline V gene, CDR1 is MDHEN and CDR2 is SYDVKM. This CDR3 spans 13 amino acids. V was pared by 5 bases and J by 7 bases, with 14 bases between. CDR3: CASSPGLSGEAFF. The DNA for the CDR3 is TGTGCCAGCAGTCCAGGGTTGTCGGGTGAAGCTTTCTTT.

The J gene is TRBJ1-5, the V gene TRBV2, with D maybe TRBD1 (5 bases). V was cut by 6 bases and J by 5 bases, with 11 bases left in between. The CDR3 spans 13 residues. CDR1 and CDR2 from the germline V gene are SNHLY and FYNNEI. CDR3 DNA: TGTGCCAGCAGATTAGGGGAAGATCAGCCCCAGCATTTT. Amino acids: CASRLGEDQPQHF.

This chain links TRBV12-5 with TRBJ2-3; 9 nucleotides match TRBD2. Trimming cost V 6 bases and J 5 bases; bases outside gene matches: 6. The CDR3 runs 14 residues. Looked up from germline, CDR1 is LGHNT and CDR2 is FRNRAP. Written as DNA, the CDR3 is TGTGCTAGTGGCCCAGCGGGGGGCCTAGATACGCAGTATTTT. This translates into CASGPAGGLDTQYF.

This clone was found a few times. This chain links TRBV27 with TRBJ1-6; 9 nucleotides match TRBD1. The CDR3 extends over 16 amino acids. The V gene's germline CDR1 is MNHEY and CDR2 SMNVEV (reference sequence). Germline trimming cut 1 base from V and 12 bases from J; bases unmatched to any gene: 10. The CDR3 sequence: CASSLFIRTGAEPLHF. The CDR3 DNA follows: TGTGCCAGCAGTTTATTTATTCGGACAGGGGCCGAACCCCTCCACTTT.

V is TRBV10-1 and J is TRBJ1-1; a possible D gene is TRBD1 (5 bases). Trimming left V 0 bases short and J 2 bases short, with 10 bases between. CDR3 length equals 15 residues. Germline V gives CDR1 WNHNN, CDR2 SYGVQD (reference sequence). The CDR3 region is CASSESGQDNTEAFF. Here the CDR3 DNA reads TGCGCCAGCAGTGAGTCGGGGCAGGACAACACTGAAGCTTTCTTT.

The gene calls are TRBV11-2 and TRBJ2-7; D is ambiguous. V was shortened by 4 bases and J by 5 bases, with 9 bases between the two germline ends. CDR3 length: 12 amino acids. Germline values: CDR1 SGHAT, CDR2 FQNNGV. CDR3 residues: CASSSDQNEQYF. CDR3 in DNA: TGTGCCAGCAGCTCCGATCAGAACGAGCAGTACTTC.

The V call is TRBV10-1, the J call TRBJ1-6, with D unresolved. Germline V gene lookup returns CDR1 WNHNN and CDR2 SYGVQD (reference sequence). The CDR3 spans 14 residues. The germline V and J ends were trimmed by 5 bases and 9 bases, with 14 bases remaining between them. For the CDR3, the DNA is TGCGCCAGCAGTCCGACGGGAGAGAGTTCACCCCTCCACTTT. Amino acids: CASSPTGESSPLHF.